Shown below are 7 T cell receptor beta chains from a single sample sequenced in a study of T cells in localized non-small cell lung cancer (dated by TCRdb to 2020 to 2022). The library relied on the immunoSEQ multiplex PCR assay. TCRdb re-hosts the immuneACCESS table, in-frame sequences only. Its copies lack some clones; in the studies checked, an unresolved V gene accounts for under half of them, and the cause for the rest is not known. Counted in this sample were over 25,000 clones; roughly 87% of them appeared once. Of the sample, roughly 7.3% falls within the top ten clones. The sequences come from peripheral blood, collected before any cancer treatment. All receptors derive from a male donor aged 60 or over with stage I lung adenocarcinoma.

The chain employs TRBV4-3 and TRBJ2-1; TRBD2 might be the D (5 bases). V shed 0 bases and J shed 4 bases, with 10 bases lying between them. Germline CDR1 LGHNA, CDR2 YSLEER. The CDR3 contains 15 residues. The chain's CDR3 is CASSQDGDSYNEQFF. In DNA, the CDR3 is TGCGCCAGCAGCCAAGACGGGGATTCATACAATGAGCAGTTCTTC.

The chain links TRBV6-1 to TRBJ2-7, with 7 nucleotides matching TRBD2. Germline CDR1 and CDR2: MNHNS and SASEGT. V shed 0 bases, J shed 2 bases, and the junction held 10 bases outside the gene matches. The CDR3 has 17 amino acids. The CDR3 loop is CASSEAPGAGSAYEQYF. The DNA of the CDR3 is TGTGCCAGCAGTGAAGCGCCCGGAGCGGGGAGTGCCTACGAGCAGTACTTC.

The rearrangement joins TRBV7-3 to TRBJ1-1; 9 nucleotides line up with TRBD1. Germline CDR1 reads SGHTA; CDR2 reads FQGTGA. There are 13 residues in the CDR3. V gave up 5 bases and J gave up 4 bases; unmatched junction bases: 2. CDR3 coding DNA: TGTGCCAGCAGCGCGACAGGGGGCACTGAAGCTTTCTTT. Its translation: CASSATGGTEAFF.

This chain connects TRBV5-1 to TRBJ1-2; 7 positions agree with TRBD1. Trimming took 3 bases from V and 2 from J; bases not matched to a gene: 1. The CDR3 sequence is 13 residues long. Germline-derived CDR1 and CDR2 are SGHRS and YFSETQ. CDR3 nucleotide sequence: TGCGCCAGCAGCTCGGGACAGAACTATGGCTACACCTTC. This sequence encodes CASSSGQNYGYTF.

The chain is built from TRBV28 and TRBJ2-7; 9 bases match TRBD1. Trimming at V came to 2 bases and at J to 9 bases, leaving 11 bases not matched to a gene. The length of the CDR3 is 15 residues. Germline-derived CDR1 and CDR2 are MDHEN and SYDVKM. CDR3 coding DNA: TGTGCCAGCAGTTTAATCGGGACAGGGTTTCGAGGGCAGTACTTC. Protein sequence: CASSLIGTGFRGQYF.

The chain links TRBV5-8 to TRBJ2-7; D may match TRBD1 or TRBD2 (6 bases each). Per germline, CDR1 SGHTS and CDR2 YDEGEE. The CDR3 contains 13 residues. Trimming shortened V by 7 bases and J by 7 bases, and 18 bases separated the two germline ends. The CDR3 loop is CASPPQGSGEQYF. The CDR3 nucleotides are TGTGCCAGCCCTCCTCAGGGGAGCGGGGAGCAGTACTTC.

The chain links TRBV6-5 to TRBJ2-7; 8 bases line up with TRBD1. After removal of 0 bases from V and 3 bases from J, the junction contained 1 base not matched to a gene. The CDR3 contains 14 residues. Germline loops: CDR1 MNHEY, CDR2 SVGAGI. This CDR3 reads CASSYSTGDYEQYF. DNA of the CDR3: TGTGCCAGCAGTTACTCGACAGGGGACTACGAGCAGTACTTC.